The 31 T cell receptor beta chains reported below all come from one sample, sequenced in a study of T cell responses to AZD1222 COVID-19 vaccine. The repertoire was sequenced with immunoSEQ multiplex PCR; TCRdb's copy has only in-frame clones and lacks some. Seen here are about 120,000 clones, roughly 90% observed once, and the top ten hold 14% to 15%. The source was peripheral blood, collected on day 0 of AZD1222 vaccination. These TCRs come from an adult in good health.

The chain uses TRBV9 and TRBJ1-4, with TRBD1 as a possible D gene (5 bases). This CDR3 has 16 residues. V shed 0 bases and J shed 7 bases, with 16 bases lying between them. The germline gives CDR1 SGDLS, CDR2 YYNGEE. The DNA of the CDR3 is TGTGCCAGCAGCGTAGATGCTGGGGGGGGTGGTGAAAAACTGTTTTTT. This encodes CASSVDAGGGGEKLFF.

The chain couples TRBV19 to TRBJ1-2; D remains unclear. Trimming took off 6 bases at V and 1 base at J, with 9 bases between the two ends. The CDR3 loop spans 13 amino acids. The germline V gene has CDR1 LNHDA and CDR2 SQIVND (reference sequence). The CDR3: CASSVGSNYGYTF. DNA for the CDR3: TGTGCCAGTAGCGTAGGGAGTAACTATGGCTACACCTTC. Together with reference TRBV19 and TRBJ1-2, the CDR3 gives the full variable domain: DGGITQSPKYLFRKEGQNVTLSCEQNLNHDAMYWYRQDPGQGLRLIYYSQIVNDFQKGDIAEGYSVSREKKESFPLTVTSAQKNPTAFYLCASSVGSNYGYTFGSGTRLTVV.

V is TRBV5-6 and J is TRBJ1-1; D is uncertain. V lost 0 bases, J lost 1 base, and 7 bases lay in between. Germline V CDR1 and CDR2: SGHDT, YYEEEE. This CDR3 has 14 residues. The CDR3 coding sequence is TGTGCCAGCAGCTTGGACAGCAAGAACACTGAAGCTTTCTTT. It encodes CASSLDSKNTEAFF.

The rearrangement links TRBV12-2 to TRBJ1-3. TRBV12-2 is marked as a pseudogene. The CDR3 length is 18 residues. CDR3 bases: TGTGCAAGTCGCTTAGTTCGTCCGGAAAGGTGGATTGGAAACACCATATATTTT. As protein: CASRLVRPERWIGNTIYF.

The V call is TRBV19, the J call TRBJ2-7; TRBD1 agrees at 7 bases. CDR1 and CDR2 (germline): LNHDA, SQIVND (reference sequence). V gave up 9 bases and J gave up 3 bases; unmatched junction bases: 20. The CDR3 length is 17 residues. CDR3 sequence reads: CASKDRPSAPSRYEQYF. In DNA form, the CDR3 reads TGTGCCAGCAAGGACAGGCCCTCGGCACCAAGCCGCTACGAGCAGTACTTC.

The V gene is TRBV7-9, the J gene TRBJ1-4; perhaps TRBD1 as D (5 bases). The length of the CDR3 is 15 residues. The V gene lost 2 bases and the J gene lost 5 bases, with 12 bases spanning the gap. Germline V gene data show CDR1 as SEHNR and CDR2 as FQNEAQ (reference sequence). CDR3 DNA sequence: TGTGCCAGCAGCTTAACACAGGCCAGAAATGAAAAACTGTTTTTT. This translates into CASSLTQARNEKLFF.

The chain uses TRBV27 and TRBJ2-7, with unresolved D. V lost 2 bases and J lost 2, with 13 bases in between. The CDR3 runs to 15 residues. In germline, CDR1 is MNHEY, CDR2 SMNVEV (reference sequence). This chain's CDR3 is CASSLAAESTYEQYF. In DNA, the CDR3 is TGTGCCAGCAGTTTAGCCGCGGAGTCTACCTACGAGCAGTACTTC.

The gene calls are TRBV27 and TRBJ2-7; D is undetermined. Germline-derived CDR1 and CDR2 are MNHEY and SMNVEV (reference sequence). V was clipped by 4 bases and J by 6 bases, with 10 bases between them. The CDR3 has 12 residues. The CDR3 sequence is CASSSTLGEQYF. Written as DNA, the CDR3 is TGTGCCAGCAGTTCGACCTTGGGCGAGCAGTACTTC.

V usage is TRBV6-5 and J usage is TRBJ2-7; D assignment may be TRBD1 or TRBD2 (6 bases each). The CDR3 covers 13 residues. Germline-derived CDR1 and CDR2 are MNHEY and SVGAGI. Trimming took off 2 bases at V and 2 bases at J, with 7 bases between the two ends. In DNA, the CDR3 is TGTGCCAGCAGTTACAGGGGGGCCTACGAGCAGTACTTC. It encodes CASSYRGAYEQYF.

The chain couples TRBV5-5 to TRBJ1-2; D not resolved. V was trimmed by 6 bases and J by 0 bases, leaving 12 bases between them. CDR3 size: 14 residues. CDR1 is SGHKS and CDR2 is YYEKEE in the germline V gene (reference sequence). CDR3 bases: TGTGCCAGCACCGGTGGAGGAGCTAACTATGGCTACACCTTC. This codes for CASTGGGANYGYTF.

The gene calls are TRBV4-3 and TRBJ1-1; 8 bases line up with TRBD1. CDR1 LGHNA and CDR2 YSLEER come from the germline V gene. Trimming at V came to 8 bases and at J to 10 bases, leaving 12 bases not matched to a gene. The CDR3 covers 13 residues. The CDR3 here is CASGDRGVPGAFF. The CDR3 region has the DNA TGCGCCAGCGGTGACAGGGGTGTCCCGGGAGCTTTCTTT.

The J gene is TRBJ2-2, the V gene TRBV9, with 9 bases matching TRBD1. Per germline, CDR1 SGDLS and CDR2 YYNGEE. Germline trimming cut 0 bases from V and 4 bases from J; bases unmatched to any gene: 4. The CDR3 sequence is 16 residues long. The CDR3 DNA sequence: TGTGCCAGCAGCGTAGGGACAGGGGATTCCACCGGGGAGCTGTTTTTT. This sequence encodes CASSVGTGDSTGELFF.

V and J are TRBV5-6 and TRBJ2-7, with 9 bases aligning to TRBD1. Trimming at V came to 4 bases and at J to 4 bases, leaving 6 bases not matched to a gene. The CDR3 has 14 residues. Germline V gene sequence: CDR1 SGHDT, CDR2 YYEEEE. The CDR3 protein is CASSIGTGMYEQYF. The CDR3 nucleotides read TGTGCCAGCAGCATTGGGACAGGGATGTACGAGCAGTACTTC.

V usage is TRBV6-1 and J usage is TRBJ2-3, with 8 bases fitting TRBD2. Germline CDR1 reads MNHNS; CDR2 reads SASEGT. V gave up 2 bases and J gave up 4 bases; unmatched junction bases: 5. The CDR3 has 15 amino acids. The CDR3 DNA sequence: TGTGCCAGCAGTGAAAATTCCGGGGGGGCAGATACGCAGTATTTT. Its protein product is CASSENSGGADTQYF.

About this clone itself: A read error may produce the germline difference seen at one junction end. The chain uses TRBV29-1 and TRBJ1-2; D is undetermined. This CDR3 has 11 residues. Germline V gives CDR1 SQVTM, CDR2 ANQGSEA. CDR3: CSVEDADSHRF. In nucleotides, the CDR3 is TGCAGCGTTGAAGATGCGGATTCTCATAGGTTC.

The CDR3 DNA reads as TGTGCCAGTAGTAGGACGGATAATATTTTCAATGAGCAGTTCTTC. Translated, it gives CASSRTDNIFNEQFF. The genes are TRBV19 and TRBJ2-1; D is uncertain. Germline CDR1 is LNHDA and CDR2 is SQIVND (reference sequence). The germline V and J ends were trimmed by 4 bases and 6 bases, with 16 bases remaining between them. The CDR3 is 15 amino acids.

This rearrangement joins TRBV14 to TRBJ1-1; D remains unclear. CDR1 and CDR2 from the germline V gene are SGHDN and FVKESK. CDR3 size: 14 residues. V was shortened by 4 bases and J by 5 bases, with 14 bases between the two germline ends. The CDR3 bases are TGTGCCAGCAGCCGAATGGCAGGTGTAACTGAAGCTTTCTTT. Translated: CASSRMAGVTEAFF.

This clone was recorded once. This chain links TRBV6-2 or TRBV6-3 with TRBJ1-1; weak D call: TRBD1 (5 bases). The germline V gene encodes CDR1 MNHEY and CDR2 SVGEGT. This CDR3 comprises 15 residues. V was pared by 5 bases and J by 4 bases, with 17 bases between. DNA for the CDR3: TGTGCCAGCAGTCCAGGGTCGGCGGACGGCACTGAAGCTTTCTTT. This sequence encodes CASSPGSADGTEAFF.

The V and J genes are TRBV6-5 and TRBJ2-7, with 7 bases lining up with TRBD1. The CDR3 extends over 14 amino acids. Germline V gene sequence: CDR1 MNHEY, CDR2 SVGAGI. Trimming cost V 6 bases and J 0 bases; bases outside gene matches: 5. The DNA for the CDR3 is TGTGCCAGCAGGAGGGACAGATCCTCCTACGAGCAGTACTTC. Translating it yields CASRRDRSSYEQYF.

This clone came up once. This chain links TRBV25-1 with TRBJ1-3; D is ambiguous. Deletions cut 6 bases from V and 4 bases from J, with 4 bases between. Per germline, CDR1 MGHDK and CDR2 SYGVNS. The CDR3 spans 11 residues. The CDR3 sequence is CASSNGNTIYF. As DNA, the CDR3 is TGTGCCAGCAGCAACGGAAACACCATATATTTT.

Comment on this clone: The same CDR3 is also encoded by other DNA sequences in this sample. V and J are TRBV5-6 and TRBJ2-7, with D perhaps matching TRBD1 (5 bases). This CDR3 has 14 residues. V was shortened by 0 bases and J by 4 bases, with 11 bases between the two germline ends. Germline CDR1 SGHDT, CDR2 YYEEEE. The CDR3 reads CASSLGQGVYEQYF. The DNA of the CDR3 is TGTGCCAGCAGCTTGGGGCAGGGTGTGTACGAGCAGTACTTC.

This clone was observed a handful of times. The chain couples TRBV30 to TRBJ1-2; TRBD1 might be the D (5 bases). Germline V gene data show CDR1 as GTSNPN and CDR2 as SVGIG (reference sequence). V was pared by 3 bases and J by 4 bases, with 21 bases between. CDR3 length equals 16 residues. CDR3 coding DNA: TGTGCCTGGAGCGGCAAGGGAGCCCCTCAGGGCTATGGCTACACCTTC. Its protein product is CAWSGKGAPQGYGYTF.

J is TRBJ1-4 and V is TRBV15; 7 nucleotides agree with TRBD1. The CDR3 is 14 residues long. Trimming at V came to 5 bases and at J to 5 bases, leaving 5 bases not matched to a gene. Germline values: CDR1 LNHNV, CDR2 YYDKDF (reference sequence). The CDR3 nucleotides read TGTGCCACCAGCGACGACAGGGTAAATGAAAAACTGTTTTTT. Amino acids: CATSDDRVNEKLFF.

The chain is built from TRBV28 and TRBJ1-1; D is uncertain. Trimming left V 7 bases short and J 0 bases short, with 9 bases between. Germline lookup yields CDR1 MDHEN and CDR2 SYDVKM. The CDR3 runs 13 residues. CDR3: CASTTSLNTEAFF. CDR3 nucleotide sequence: TGTGCCAGCACTACTAGCCTGAACACTGAAGCTTTCTTT.

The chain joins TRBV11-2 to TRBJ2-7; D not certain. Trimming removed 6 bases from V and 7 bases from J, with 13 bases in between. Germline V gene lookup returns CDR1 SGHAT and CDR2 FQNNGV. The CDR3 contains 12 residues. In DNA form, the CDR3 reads TGTGCCAGCAGATCAGTCGGGTGGGAGCAGTACTTC. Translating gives CASRSVGWEQYF.

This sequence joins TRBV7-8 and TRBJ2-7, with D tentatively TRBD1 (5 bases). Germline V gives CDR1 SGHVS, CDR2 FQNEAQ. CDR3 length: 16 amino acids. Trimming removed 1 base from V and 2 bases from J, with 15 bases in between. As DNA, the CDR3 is TGTGCCAGCAGCTTAGGGGCGCAGGGAAGAACCTACGAGCAGTACTTC. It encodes CASSLGAQGRTYEQYF.

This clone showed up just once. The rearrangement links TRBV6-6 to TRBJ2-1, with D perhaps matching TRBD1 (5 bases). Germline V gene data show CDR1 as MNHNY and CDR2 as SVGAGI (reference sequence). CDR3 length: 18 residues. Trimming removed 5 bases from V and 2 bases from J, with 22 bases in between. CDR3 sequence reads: CASSPRVTRERPYNEQFF. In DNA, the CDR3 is TGTGCCAGCAGTCCCAGGGTTACCAGAGAAAGACCCTACAATGAGCAGTTCTTC.

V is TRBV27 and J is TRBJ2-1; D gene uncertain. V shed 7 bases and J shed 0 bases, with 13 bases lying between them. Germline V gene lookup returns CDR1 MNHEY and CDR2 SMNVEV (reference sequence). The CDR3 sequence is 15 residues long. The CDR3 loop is CASNALKPSYNEQFF. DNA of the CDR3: TGTGCCAGCAACGCTCTTAAACCCTCCTACAATGAGCAGTTCTTC.

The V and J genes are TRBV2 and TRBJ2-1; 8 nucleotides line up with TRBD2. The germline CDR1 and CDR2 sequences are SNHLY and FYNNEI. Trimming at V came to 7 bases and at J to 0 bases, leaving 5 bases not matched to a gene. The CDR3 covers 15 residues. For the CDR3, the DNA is TGTGCCAGCACTCTCCGGGGGGGCTCCTACAATGAGCAGTTCTTC. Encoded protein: CASTLRGGSYNEQFF.

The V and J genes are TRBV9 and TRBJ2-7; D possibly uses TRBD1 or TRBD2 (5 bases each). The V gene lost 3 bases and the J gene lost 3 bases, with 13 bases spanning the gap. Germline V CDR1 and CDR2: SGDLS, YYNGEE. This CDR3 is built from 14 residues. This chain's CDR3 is CASSGDLGLYEQYF. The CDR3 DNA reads TGTGCCAGCAGCGGGGACCTTGGGCTCTACGAGCAGTACTTC.

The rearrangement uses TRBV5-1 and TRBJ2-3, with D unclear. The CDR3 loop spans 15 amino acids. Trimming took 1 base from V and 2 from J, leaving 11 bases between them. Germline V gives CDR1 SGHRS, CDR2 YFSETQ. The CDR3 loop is CASSLSPTDTDTQYF. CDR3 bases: TGCGCCAGCAGCTTGAGTCCTACTGACACAGATACGCAGTATTTT.